The sequence of this TCR beta chain was determined in a study of blood T cell repertoires in COVID-19. For the study at large: Acute and convalescent COVID-19 specimens originated in the United States, Italy and Spain. The analysed material was cDNA or gDNA that came from T cells, B-cell-depleted T cells, or PBMCs.

Here immunoSEQ multiplex PCR was the method, and the copy in TCRdb shows in-frame clones only, minus some. The table shows 250,000 or so clones, with around 82% occurring only once. This clone was observed a few times. The source of this sequence is an older woman with acute or convalescent COVID-19. The specimen was peripheral blood.

CDR3 sequence: CASSRHRGDGGYTF. The CDR3 DNA reads as TGTGCCAGCAGCCGCCACAGGGGCGACGGTGGCTACACCTTC. The chain links TRBV3-1 (or the pseudogene TRBV3-2) to TRBJ1-2; 7 nucleotides match TRBD1. Losses at the gene ends were 4 bases for V and 7 bases for J; bases not matched to a gene: 9. The CDR3 contains 14 residues. Germline CDR1 LGHDT, CDR2 YNNKEL (reference sequence).